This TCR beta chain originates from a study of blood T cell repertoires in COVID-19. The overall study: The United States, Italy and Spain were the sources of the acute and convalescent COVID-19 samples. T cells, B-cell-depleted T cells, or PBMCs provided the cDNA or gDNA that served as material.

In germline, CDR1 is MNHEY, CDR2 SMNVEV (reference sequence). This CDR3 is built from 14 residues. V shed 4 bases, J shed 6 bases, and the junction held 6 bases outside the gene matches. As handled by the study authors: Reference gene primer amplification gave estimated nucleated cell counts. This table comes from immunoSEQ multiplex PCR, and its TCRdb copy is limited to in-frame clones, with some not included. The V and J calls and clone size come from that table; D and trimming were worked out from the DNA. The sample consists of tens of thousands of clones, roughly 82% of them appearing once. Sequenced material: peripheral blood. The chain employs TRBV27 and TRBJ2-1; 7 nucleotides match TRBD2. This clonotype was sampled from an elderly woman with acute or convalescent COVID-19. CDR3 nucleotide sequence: TGTGCCAGCAGTTGGGAGACTAGCTTCAATGAGCAGTTCTTC. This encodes CASSWETSFNEQFF.